These T cell receptor beta chains were read from a single sample in a study of B cell selection in AIRE deficiency. Assay: immunoSEQ multiplex PCR; the TCRdb copy retains only in-frame clones and omits some. The sample has about 23,000 clones, about 97% seen once. Sequenced sample: conventional CD4+ T cells sorted from PBMCs. The receptors shown here come from a human donor with AIRE deficiency. Each CDR3 is given with its conserved first and last residue.

TRBV7-9	TRBJ1-2	CASSPGGGYGYTF
TRBV6-5	TRBJ1-2	CASSLPPGGYTF
TRBV11-1	TRBJ2-7	CASSNEVEQYF
TRBV4-3	TRBJ2-2	CASSQGATGELFF
TRBV27	TRBJ1-2	CASSLSGQYGYTF
TRBV18	TRBJ1-5	CASSQGDHQPQHF
TRBV6-5	TRBJ1-2	CASSLWAGIYGYTF
TRBV19	TRBJ2-5	CASSKYGTGVVKTQYF
TRBV19	TRBJ2-1	CASSMRRNPREPSYNEQFF
TRBV4-3	TRBJ2-7	CASSQEGYEQYF
TRBV28	NA	CASSLGGGPHEQYF
TRBV30	TRBJ1-5	CAWSRGQGQAISNQPQHF
TRBV6-5	TRBJ1-2	CASKSTPGIYGYTF
TRBV5-1	TRBJ2-5	CASSFGELYETQYF
TRBV19	TRBJ2-7	CASGKSGIHEQYF
TRBV7-8	TRBJ2-1	CASTAGTSGRRRVNEQFF
TRBV6-5	TRBJ1-1	CASSFGQGNTEAFF
TRBV5-5	TRBJ2-7	CASSLGRAISYEQYF
TRBV13	TRBJ2-7	CASSRQKTSGRAVEQYF
TRBV5-1	TRBJ1-3	CASSLEGQGNTIYF
TRBV27	TRBJ2-7	CASSLAPPSGRAYEQYF
TRBV11-1	TRBJ2-4	CASSQTGALSNIQYF
TRBV11-2	TRBJ2-4	CASSLSVAKNIQYF
TRBV27	TRBJ2-7	CASSPLAGGPFEQYF
TRBV15	TRBJ2-3	CATSRREWTTDTQYF
TRBV6-1	TRBJ1-5	CASSERKQGQPQHF
TRBV10-1	TRBJ1-5	CASSEVRNQPQHF
TRBV9	TRBJ2-3	CASSERGSGLITDTQYF
TRBV7-3	TRBJ1-2	CASSSGTGNYGYTF
TRBV28	TRBJ1-3	CASSRQGALGGNTIYF
TRBV19	TRBJ2-7	CASSIGRRQGGYEQYF
TRBV15	TRBJ2-2	CATSRGDRRRTGELFF
TRBV29-1	TRBJ2-2	CSVEDSIVKAGELFF
TRBV14	TRBJ1-1	CASSPTRANTEAFF